The text below deals with one T cell receptor (beta chain). Its antigen is unknown. The data are from a study of cytomegalovirus exposure and HLA in healthy donors. Study results and limitations: Rates of TCR association differed by HLA locus in a later analysis, with DRB1 highest and HLA-C lowest. Relative to equally common others, HLA-associated TCR beta chains showed greater clonal expansion in a later analysis. In all likelihood, a cluster of highly shared sequence variants was a sequencing artifact. The study designated fewer than 200 TCR beta chains cytomegalovirus-associated.

PCR was performed using 60 Vbeta and 13 Jbeta primers. The table came from immunoSEQ multiplex PCR; TCRdb's copy has only in-frame clones and leaves some out. This sample has roughly 180,000 clones, with more than 60% found just once. The sample consisted of PBMCs. The receptor was derived from a woman under 40 in good health and CMV-seropositive.

CDR3 sequence (DNA): TGCGCCAGCACCCTAGCGGACTCCTACAATGAGCAGTTCTTC. Translating it yields CASTLADSYNEQFF. This chain links TRBV5-1 with TRBJ2-1, with TRBD2 matching over 7 bases. Trimming took 6 bases from V and 0 from J; bases not matched to a gene: 3. Germline V CDR1 and CDR2: SGHRS, YFSETQ. The CDR3 has 14 residues.